This T cell receptor beta chain was recorded in a study of molecular identifiers for immune sequencing clone quantification. The length of the CDR3 is 13 residues. Trimming pared 9 bases from V and 3 bases from J, leaving 13 bases between. In germline, CDR1 is SGHDT, CDR2 YYEEEE. General study points: It was shown that clones above 20 RNA copies held over 97% of effector molecules, but under 1% in naive cells. Molecules of identical TCR sharing a barcode could underestimate highly expanded clone sizes. Jurkat TCR RNA from one cell was spiked into fewer than 1.2 million naive cells, and it was reportedly detectable there.

This clonotype was seen ten or more times. Its antigen is undetermined. Methods described previously were used for bulk TCR libraries, and listed TCR primers were applied. TCRdb re-analysed the PCR reads in MiXCR, keeping a single row per CDR3 protein. The sample contains 490,000 or so distinct CDR3 sequences, 20% to 25% of which appear only once. The sequence was obtained from a human donor in good health. Some libraries in this study had Jurkat cell RNA spiked in. The chain carries TRBV5-6 and TRBJ1-5, with no clear D. Sequenced input: naive CD8+ T cells from blood, with Jurkat cell RNA spiked in. Specified subset: FACS-sorted CD8+CD4-CCR7+CD45RA+ naive T cells. This chain's CDR3 is CATSPSPNQPQHF. DNA for the CDR3: TGTGCCACCTCCCCCTCACCCAATCAGCCCCAGCATTTT.